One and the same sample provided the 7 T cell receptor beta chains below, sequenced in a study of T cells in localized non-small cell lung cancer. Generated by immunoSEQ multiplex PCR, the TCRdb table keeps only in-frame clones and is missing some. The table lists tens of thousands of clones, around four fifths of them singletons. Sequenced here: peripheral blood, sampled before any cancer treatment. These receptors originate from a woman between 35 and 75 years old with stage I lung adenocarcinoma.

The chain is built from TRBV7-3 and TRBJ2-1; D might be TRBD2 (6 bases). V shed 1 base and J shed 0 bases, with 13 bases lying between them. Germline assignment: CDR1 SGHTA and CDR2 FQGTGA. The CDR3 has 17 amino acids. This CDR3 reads CASSLNSGKSSYNEQFF. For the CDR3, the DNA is TGTGCCAGCAGCTTAAATAGCGGCAAGAGCTCCTACAATGAGCAGTTCTTC.

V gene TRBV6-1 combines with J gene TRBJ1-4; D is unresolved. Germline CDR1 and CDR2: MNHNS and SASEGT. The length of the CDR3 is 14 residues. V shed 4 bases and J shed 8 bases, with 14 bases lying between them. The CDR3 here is CASSGSGVGEKLFF. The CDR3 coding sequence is TGTGCCAGCAGTGGAAGCGGGGTGGGCGAAAAACTGTTTTTT.

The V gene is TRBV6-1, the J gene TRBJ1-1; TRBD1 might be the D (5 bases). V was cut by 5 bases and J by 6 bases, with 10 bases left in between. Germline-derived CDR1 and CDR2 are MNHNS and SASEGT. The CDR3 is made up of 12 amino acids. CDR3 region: CASSQGISEAFF. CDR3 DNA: TGTGCCAGCAGTCAGGGAATCTCTGAAGCTTTCTTT.

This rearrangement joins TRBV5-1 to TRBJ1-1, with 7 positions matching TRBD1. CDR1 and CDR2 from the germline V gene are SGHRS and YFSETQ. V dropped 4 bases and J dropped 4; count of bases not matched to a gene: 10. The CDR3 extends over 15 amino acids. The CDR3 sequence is CASSPDVQGSTEAFF. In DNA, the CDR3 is TGCGCCAGCAGCCCCGATGTACAGGGGAGCACTGAAGCTTTCTTT.

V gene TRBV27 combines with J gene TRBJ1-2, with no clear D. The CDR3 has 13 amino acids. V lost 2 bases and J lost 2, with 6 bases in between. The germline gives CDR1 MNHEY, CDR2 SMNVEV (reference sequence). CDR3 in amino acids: CASSLRANYGYTF. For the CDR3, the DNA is TGTGCCAGCAGTTTAAGGGCAAACTATGGCTACACCTTC.

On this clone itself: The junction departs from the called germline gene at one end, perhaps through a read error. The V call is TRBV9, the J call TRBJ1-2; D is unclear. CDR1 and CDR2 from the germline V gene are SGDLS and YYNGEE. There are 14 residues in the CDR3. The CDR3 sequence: CASSVEAAQYGHTF. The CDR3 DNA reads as TGTGCCAGCAGCGTAGAAGCGGCGCAATATGGCCACACCTTC.

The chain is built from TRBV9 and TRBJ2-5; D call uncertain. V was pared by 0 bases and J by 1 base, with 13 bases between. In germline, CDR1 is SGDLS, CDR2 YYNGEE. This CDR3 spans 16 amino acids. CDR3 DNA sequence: TGTGCCAGCAGCGTAGGCGTGGGATTCTCCCAAGAGACCCAGTACTTC. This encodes CASSVGVGFSQETQYF.